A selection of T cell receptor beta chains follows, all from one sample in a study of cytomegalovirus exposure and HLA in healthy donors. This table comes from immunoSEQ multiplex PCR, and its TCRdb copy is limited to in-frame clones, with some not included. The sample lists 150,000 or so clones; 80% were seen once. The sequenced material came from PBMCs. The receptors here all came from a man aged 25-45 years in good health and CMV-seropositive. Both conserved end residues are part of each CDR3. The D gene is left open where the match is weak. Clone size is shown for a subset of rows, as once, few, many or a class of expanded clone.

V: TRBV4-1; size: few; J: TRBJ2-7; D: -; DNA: TGCGCCAGCAGCCAAGGTTTGCAGGGGACCTACGAGCAGTACTTC; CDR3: CASSQGLQGTYEQYF
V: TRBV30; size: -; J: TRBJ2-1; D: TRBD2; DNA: TGTGCCTGGAGGGGACTAGCGGGAAGGAATGAGCAGTTCTTC; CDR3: CAWRGLAGRNEQFF
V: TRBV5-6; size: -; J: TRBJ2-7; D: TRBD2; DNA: TGTGCCAGCAGCTTACTAGCGGGAGTCAGAGACGAGCAGTACTTC; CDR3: CASSLLAGVRDEQYF
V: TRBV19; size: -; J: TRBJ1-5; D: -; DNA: TGTGCCAGTAGTACGCGGACAGCTTATAGCAATCAGCCCCAGCATTTT; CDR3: CASSTRTAYSNQPQHF
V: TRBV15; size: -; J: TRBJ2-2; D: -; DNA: TGTGCCACCAGCAGAGAATCGGGGTACACCGGGGAGCTGTTTTTT; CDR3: CATSRESGYTGELFF
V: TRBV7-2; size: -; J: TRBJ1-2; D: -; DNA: TGTGCCAGCAGCGCAGGACTAAACTATGGCTACACCTTC; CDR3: CASSAGLNYGYTF
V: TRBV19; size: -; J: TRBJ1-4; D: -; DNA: TGTGCCAGTAGTATAAGGAGGGAACGGAATAATGAAAAACTGTTTTTT; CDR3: CASSIRRERNNEKLFF
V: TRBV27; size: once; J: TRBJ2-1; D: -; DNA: TGTGCCAGCTACGACAGTCCCAACTCTAAATACAATGAGCAGTTCTTC; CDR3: CASYDSPNSKYNEQFF
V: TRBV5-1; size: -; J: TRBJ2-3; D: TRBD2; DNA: TGCGCCAGCAGCCCGGAAGGACTAGCGGGGACAGATACGCAGTATTTT; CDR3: CASSPEGLAGTDTQYF
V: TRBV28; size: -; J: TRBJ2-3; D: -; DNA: TGTGCCAGCACGTGGGGCGCGAGCACAGATACGCAGTATTTT; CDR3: CASTWGASTDTQYF
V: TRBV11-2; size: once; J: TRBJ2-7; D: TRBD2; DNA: TGTGCCAGCCTAAGGGGACTAGCCGACGAGCAGTACTTC; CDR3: CASLRGLADEQYF
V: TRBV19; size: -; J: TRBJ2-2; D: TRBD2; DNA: TGTGCCAGTAAGGGACTAGCGAACACCGGGGAGCTGTTTTTT; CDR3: CASKGLANTGELFF
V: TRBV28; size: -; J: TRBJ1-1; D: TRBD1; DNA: TGTGCCAGCAGCTCGACAGGGATTGCTTTCTTT; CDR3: CASSSTGIAFF
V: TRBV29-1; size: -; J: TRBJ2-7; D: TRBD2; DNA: TGCAGCGTTGAATATCCGGGAGGACAACTCTACGAGCAGTACTTC; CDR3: CSVEYPGGQLYEQYF
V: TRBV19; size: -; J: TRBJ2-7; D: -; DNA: TGTGCCAGTAGTCTCGACAGCTTTTACGAGCAGTACTTC; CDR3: CASSLDSFYEQYF
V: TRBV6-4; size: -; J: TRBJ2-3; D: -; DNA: TGTGCCAGCAGTTTGCGGGGCTCTAGCACAGATACGCAGTATTTT; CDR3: CASSLRGSSTDTQYF
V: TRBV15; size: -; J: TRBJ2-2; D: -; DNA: TGTGCCACCAGCAGAGATGTTGGGGGCACCGGGGAGCTGTTTTTC; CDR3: CATSRDVGGTGELFF
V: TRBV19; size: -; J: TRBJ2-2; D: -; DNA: TGTGCCAGTAGCATAGCAGTGAACACCGGGGAGCTGTTTTTT; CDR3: CASSIAVNTGELFF
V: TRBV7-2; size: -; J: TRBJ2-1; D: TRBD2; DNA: TGTGCCAGCAGCACCCGGACTAGCGGGATAGGGAATGAGCAGTTCTTC; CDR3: CASSTRTSGIGNEQFF
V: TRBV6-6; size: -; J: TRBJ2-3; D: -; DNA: TGTGCCAGCAGTCAAAGACAGGAAGATACGCAGTATTTT; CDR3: CASSQRQEDTQYF
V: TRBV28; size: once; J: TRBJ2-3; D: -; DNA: TGTGCCAGCAGTGCCGGGAGTAGCGTAACAGATACGCAGTATTTT; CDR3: CASSAGSSVTDTQYF
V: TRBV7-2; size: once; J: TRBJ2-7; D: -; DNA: TGTGCCAGCAGCTTTTCGGGGAACTACGAGCAGTACTTC; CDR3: CASSFSGNYEQYF
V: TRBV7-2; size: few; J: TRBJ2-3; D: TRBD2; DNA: TGTGCCAGCAGTCAAGACGGACTAGCGGTAGATACGCAGTATTTT; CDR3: CASSQDGLAVDTQYF
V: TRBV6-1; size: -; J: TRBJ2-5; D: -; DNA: TGTGCCAGCAGTGAATCCGGGGTTCAAGAGACCCAGTACTTC; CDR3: CASSESGVQETQYF
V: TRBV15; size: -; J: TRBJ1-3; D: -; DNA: TGTGCCACCAGCAGAGATCCAGACTCTGGAAACACCATATATTTT; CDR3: CATSRDPDSGNTIYF
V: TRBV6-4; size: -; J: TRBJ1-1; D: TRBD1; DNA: TGTGCCAGCAGCCGGACAGGGGCGAACACTGAAGCTTTCTTT; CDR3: CASSRTGANTEAFF
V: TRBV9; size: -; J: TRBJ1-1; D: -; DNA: TGTGCCAGCAGCGTAGGGACAGAGGGGAACCCTGAAGCTTTCTTT; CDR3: CASSVGTEGNPEAFF
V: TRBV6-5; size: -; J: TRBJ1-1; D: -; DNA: TGTGCCAGCAGTTACTCGGTGGGCAGGGTGGTAACTGAAGCTTTCTTT; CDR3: CASSYSVGRVVTEAFF
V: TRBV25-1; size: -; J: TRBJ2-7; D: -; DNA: TGTGCCAGCAGTGAATCCGCCCTAAAGACAGAAACCTCCTACGAGCAGTACTTC; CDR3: CASSESALKTETSYEQYF
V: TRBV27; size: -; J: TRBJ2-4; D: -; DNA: TGTGCCAGCAGGCAAACCGGGTCTAACAAAAACATTCAGTACTTC; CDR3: CASRQTGSNKNIQYF
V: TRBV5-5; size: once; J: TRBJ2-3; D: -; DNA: TGTGCCAGCAGCTTTGGACTTGGAGTAGGAGGAAATACGCAGTATTTT; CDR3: CASSFGLGVGGNTQYF
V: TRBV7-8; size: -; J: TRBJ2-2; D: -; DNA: TGTGCCAGCAGCTTAGGATACAGGGACGGCGGGGAGCTGTTTTTT; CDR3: CASSLGYRDGGELFF
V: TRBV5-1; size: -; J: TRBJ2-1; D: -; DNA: TGCGCCAGCAGCTTGGCCGCGGGGTCGCTCTACAATGAGCAGTTCTTC; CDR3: CASSLAAGSLYNEQFF
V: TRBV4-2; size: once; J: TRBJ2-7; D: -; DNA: TGTGCCAGCAGCCAAGCGTCCAGAATGATCTACGAGCAGTACTTC; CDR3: CASSQASRMIYEQYF
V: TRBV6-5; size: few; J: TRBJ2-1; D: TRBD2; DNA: TGTGCCAGCAGTACTAGCGGGAGTACCTACAATGAGCAGTTCTTC; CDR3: CASSTSGSTYNEQFF
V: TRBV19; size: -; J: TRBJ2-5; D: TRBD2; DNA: TGTGCCAGTAGTATAAGTCTAGCGGGGGAGACCCAGTACTTC; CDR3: CASSISLAGETQYF
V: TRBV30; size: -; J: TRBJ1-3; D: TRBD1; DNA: TGTGCCTGGAGTGCACAGGGGAGAAACACCATATATTTT; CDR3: CAWSAQGRNTIYF
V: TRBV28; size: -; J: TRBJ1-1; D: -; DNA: TGTGCCAGCAGGGAAAGGGGAAATGAAGCTTTCTTT; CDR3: CASRERGNEAFF
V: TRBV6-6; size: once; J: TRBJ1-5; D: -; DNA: TGTGCCAGCAATCGCCGGGACACCGGACATCAGCCCCAGCATTTT; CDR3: CASNRRDTGHQPQHF
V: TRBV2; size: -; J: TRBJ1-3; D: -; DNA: TGTGCCAGCAGTCGGCTTGCCGGGTCCTCTGGAAACACCATATATTTT; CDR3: CASSRLAGSSGNTIYF
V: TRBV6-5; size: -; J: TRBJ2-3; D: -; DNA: TGTGCCAGCAGTCGTACTAGTTCTAGCACAGATACGCAGTATTTT; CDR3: CASSRTSSSTDTQYF
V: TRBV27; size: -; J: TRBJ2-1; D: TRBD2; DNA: TGTGCCAGCAGTCCCCCCTATGGAGCGGGAGGAACCCATGAGCAGTTCTTC; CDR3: CASSPPYGAGGTHEQFF
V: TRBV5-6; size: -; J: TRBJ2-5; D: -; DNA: TGTGCCAGCAGCTTGACTAGCTACCAAGAGACCCAGTACTTC; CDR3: CASSLTSYQETQYF
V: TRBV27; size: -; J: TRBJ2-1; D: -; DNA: TGTGCCAGCAGTGATCGGGAGAATCAGGAGCAGTTCTTC; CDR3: CASSDRENQEQFF
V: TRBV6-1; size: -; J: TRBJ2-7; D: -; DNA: TGTGCCAGCAGTGGTGGACTCGGCTCCTACGAGCAGTACTTC; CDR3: CASSGGLGSYEQYF
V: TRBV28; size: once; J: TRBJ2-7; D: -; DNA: TGTGCCAGCAGCCCCCGGGGGGCTAGATACGAGCAGTACTTC; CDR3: CASSPRGARYEQYF
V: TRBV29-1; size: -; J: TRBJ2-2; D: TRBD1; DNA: TGCAGCGGCCGATTGGGACAGAAGAACACCGGGGAGCTGTTTTTT; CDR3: CSGRLGQKNTGELFF
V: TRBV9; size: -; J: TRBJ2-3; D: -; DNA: TGTGCCAGCTCGGGGGATACGCAGTATTTT; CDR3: CASSGDTQYF
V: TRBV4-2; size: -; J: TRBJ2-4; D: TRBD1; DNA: TGTGCCAGCAGCCAAGACCGACAGGGCATTCAGTACTTC; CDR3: CASSQDRQGIQYF
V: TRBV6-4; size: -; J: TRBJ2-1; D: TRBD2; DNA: TGTGCCAGCAGTGACGTAGCGGGAGACTACAATGAGCAGTTCTTC; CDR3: CASSDVAGDYNEQFF
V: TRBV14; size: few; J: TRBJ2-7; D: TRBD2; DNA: TGTGCCAGCAGCCAAGATCTAAGCGGGGCCAGATACGAGCAGTACTTC; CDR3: CASSQDLSGARYEQYF
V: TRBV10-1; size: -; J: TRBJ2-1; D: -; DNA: TGCGCCAGCAGTGAGATACTAGATACTGAGCAGTTCTTC; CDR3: CASSEILDTEQFF
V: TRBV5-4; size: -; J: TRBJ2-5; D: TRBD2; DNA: TGTGCCAGCAGTTCTAGCGGGAGGGCCGGAGAGACCCAGTACTTC; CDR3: CASSSSGRAGETQYF
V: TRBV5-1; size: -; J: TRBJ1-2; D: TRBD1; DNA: TGCGCCAGCAGCTGGGGGGACAGGGCGGCTGGCTACACCTTC; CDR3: CASSWGDRAAGYTF